What follows are 9 T cell receptor beta chains derived from one specimen sequenced in a study of CD8 T cells in Susac syndrome. The RNA input was roughly 0.45 to 1 ug, and it was reverse transcribed with random hexamers. TCRdb re-called the immunoSEQ multiplex PCR reads through MiXCR, storing one row per CDR3 protein. The sample has 140,000 or so distinct CDR3 sequences; approximately 94% are singletons. Sequencing was performed on CD4+ T cells from PBMCs. These TCRs come from a human donor with Susac syndrome.

The DNA of the CDR3 is TGCAGTGCTAGACCCCCCCAGGGGTGGGGAGAGACCCAGTACTTC. It codes for CSARPPQGWGETQYF. The J gene is TRBJ2-5, the V gene TRBV20-1, with a weak D call TRBD1 (6 bases). Deletions cut 2 bases from V and 4 bases from J, with 17 bases between. The CDR3 spans 15 residues. CDR1 is DFQATT and CDR2 is SNEGSKA in the germline V gene (reference sequence).

The rearrangement joins TRBV6-5 to TRBJ2-7; no definite D call. From germline, CDR1 is MNHEY and CDR2 SVGAGI. This CDR3 has 18 amino acids. Deletions cut 1 base from V and 3 bases from J, with 22 bases between. The CDR3 sequence: CASSYLYRAPSAIYEQYF. Written as DNA, the CDR3 is TGTGCCAGCAGTTACTTATATCGGGCCCCTTCGGCAATCTACGAGCAGTACTTC.

V is TRBV6-1 and J is TRBJ1-2, with 9 nucleotides matching TRBD1. The CDR3 sequence is 19 residues long. The V gene end was trimmed by 6 bases and the J gene end by 4 bases; junction bases not matched to a gene: 21. Germline V gene lookup returns CDR1 MNHNS and CDR2 SASEGT. In nucleotides, the CDR3 is TGTGCCAGCAGCTCGACCGTTGGCAACAGGGGGCGGAGGTCCTATGGCTACACCTTC. This translates into CASSSTVGNRGRRSYGYTF.

The chain is built from TRBV19 and TRBJ1-2; 8 bases fit TRBD1. CDR1 and CDR2 from the germline V gene are LNHDA and SQIVND (reference sequence). With 6 bases clipped from V and 4 bases from J, the junction kept 4 bases outside the gene matches. CDR3 length: 13 residues. The CDR3 reads CASRPTGAYGYTF. CDR3 nucleotide sequence: TGTGCCAGTAGACCGACAGGGGCCTATGGCTACACCTTC.

The chain couples TRBV7-9 to TRBJ1-2; D gene unclear. Deletions cut 4 bases from V and 6 bases from J, with 9 bases between. Germline CDR1 SEHNR, CDR2 FQNEAQ (reference sequence). This CDR3 spans 12 amino acids. CDR3 in DNA: TGTGCCAGCAGCTATCTCGGGGATGGCTACACCTTC. It codes for CASSYLGDGYTF.

J is TRBJ1-1 and V is TRBV12-5; D call uncertain. The CDR3 contains 12 residues. Germline V gene sequence: CDR1 LGHNT, CDR2 FRNRAP. V dropped 5 bases and J dropped 4 bases, with 8 bases sitting between them. DNA of the CDR3: TGTGCTAGTGGTGCCGGGTTCACTGAAGCTTTCTTT. As protein: CASGAGFTEAFF. Full variable domain (outside the CDR3, taken from reference TRBV12-5 and TRBJ1-1): DARVTQTPRHKVTEMGQEVTMRCQPILGHNTVFWYRQTMMQGLELLAYFRNRAPLDDSGMPKDRFSAEMPDATLATLKIQPSEPRDSAVYFCASGAGFTEAFFGQGTRLTVV.

The V call is TRBV9, the J call TRBJ2-2, with TRBD1 identical over 7 bases. The V segment lost 2 bases and the J segment 7 bases; nucleotides outside the gene matches: 8. The CDR3 is made up of 15 amino acids. CDR1 and CDR2 from the germline V gene are SGDLS and YYNGEE. In nucleotides, the CDR3 is TGTGCCAGCAGCGTGGTCGAGGGGGCCGTCGGGGAGCTGTTTTTT. Translating it yields CASSVVEGAVGELFF. The full variable domain, with the rest looked up from reference TRBV9 and TRBJ2-2, is DSGVTQTPKHLITATGQRVTLRCSPRSGDLSVYWYQQSLDQGLQFLIQYYNGEERAKGNILERFSAQQFPDLHSELNLSSLELGDSALYFCASSVVEGAVGELFFGEGSRLTVL.

V usage is TRBV3-1 and J usage is TRBJ2-2; D ambiguous. The CDR3 spans 14 residues. Germline V gene data show CDR1 as LGHDT and CDR2 as YNNKEL (reference sequence). V gave up 1 base and J gave up 9 bases, with 12 bases separating them. CDR3 bases: TGTGCCAGCAGCCAAGCCCTCTCCCCCAGGGAGCTGTTTTTT. Its protein product is CASSQALSPRELFF.

The V gene is TRBV28, the J gene TRBJ2-1; 13 nucleotides line up with TRBD2. CDR1 and CDR2 (germline): MDHEN, SYDVKM. Germline trimming cut 4 bases from V and 0 bases from J; bases unmatched to any gene: 9. The CDR3 is made up of 19 amino acids. The chain's CDR3 is CASSSTGLAGRSSYNEQFF. DNA for the CDR3: TGTGCCAGCAGTTCCACGGGACTAGCGGGACGCAGCTCCTACAATGAGCAGTTCTTC.